The 9 T cell receptor beta chains below were found in one sample sequenced in a study of OX40 agonist ivuxolimab in advanced cancers. The repertoire was sequenced with immunoSEQ multiplex PCR; TCRdb's copy has only in-frame clones and lacks some. The sample has tens of thousands of clones, roughly four fifths seen once. Sequenced here: CD4+ or CD8+ T cells sorted from blood, sampled in a trial of the OX40 agonist ivuxolimab. The receptor set was obtained from an adult with an advanced solid tumor such as melanoma, head and neck, liver or kidney cancer.

This clone appeared a few times. This chain uses TRBV7-9 with TRBJ2-5; no clear D. The CDR3 runs to 13 residues. The germline CDR1 and CDR2 sequences are SEHNR and FQNEAQ (reference sequence). V was shortened by 3 bases and J by 2 bases, with 7 bases between the two germline ends. CDR3 sequence reads: CASSLLEQETQYF. CDR3 in DNA: TGTGCCAGCAGCTTGTTGGAACAAGAGACCCAGTACTTC. Based on the CDR3 plus reference TRBV7-9 and TRBJ2-5, the full variable domain is DTGVSQNPRHKITKRGQNVTFRCDPISEHNRLYWYRQTLGQGPEFLTYFQNEAQLEKSRLLSDRFSAERPKGSFSTLEIQRTEQGDSAMYLCASSLLEQETQYFGPGTRLLVL.

V usage is TRBV20-1 and J usage is TRBJ2-7; possibly TRBD2 for D (5 bases). Germline assignment: CDR1 DFQATT and CDR2 SNEGSKA (reference sequence). CDR3 length: 11 residues. V was pared by 5 bases and J by 4 bases, with 9 bases between. CDR3 coding DNA: TGCAGTGCTGGGAGCGAGTACGAGCAGTACGTC. Protein sequence: CSAGSEYEQYV.

The chain employs TRBV6-5 and TRBJ2-7; D unclear. V was shortened by 5 bases and J by 0 bases, with 14 bases between the two germline ends. This CDR3 region has 15 residues. Germline CDR1 and CDR2: MNHEY and SVGAGI. This CDR3 reads CASSRPPDSSYEQYF. The CDR3 DNA sequence: TGTGCCAGCAGTCGTCCGCCGGATAGCTCCTACGAGCAGTACTTC.

The rearrangement joins TRBV6-5 to TRBJ2-7, with 7 bases aligning to TRBD2. This CDR3 contains 15 residues. Germline CDR1 and CDR2: MNHEY and SVGAGI. The V and J ends lost 8 bases and 1 base, in that order; junction bases with no gene match: 11. The CDR3 here is CASVKGASGSYEQYF. CDR3 coding DNA: TGTGCCAGCGTTAAGGGAGCTAGCGGATCCTACGAGCAGTACTTC.

The V gene is TRBV14, the J gene TRBJ2-2, with D hard to call. V shed 4 bases and J shed 2 bases, with 8 bases lying between them. The CDR3 extends over 14 amino acids. CDR1 is SGHDN and CDR2 is FVKESK in the germline V gene. The CDR3 protein is CASSRGTNTGELFF. The CDR3 coding sequence is TGTGCCAGCAGCCGCGGAACAAACACCGGGGAGCTGTTTTTT. The variable domain in full, with the rest retrieved from reference TRBV14 and TRBJ2-2, is EAGVTQFPSHSVIEKGQTVTLRCDPISGHDNLYWYRRVMGKEIKFLLHFVKESKQDESGMPNNRFLAERTGGTYSTLKVQPAELEDSGVYFCASSRGTNTGELFFGEGSRLTVL.

This sequence joins TRBV29-1 and TRBJ1-1; a possible D gene is TRBD1 (5 bases). V gave up 6 bases and J gave up 4 bases, with 12 bases separating them. This CDR3 has 12 residues. The germline V gene encodes CDR1 SQVTM and CDR2 ANQGSEA. For the CDR3, the DNA is TGCAGCGTCCACCGGGACGGCACTGAAGCTTTCTTT. It translates to CSVHRDGTEAFF.

The V gene is TRBV19, the J gene TRBJ2-1, with 12 bases matching TRBD2. Trimming at V came to 4 bases and at J to 7 bases, leaving 2 bases not matched to a gene. CDR3 length: 14 amino acids. Germline V lookup: CDR1 LNHDA, CDR2 SQIVND (reference sequence). CDR3 in amino acids: CASSTGTSGNEQFF. The CDR3 bases are TGTGCCAGTAGTACCGGGACTAGCGGGAATGAGCAGTTCTTC. Full variable domain (rest looked up from reference TRBV19 and TRBJ2-1): DGGITQSPKYLFRKEGQNVTLSCEQNLNHDAMYWYRQDPGQGLRLIYYSQIVNDFQKGDIAEGYSVSREKKESFPLTVTSAQKNPTAFYLCASSTGTSGNEQFFGPGTRLTVL.

The chain joins TRBV18 to TRBJ2-5, with D uncertain. CDR3 length equals 13 residues. Trimming shortened V by 3 bases and J by 2 bases, and 7 bases separated the two germline ends. CDR1 KGHSH and CDR2 LQKENI come from the germline V gene. In nucleotides, the CDR3 is TGTGCCAGCTCACCTAACTTTCAAGAGACCCAGTACTTC. Protein product: CASSPNFQETQYF.

V gene TRBV13 combines with J gene TRBJ2-5; the D gene is possibly TRBD2 (7 bases). The CDR3 totals 15 residues. Trimming took off 4 bases at V and 5 bases at J, with 17 bases between the two ends. Germline loops: CDR1 PRHDT, CDR2 FYEKMQ (reference sequence). The CDR3 reads CASSWGGRTGETQYF. In DNA, the CDR3 is TGTGCCAGCAGCTGGGGGGGCAGAACGGGCGAGACCCAGTACTTC. Full variable domain (remainder filled in from reference TRBV13 and TRBJ2-5): AAGVIQSPRHLIKEKRETATLKCYPIPRHDTVYWYQQGPGQDPQFLISFYEKMQSDKGSIPDRFSAQQFSDYHSELNMSSLELGDSALYFCASSWGGRTGETQYFGPGTRLLVL.